The 2 T cell receptor beta chains presented below share a single source sample, sequenced in a study of shared clonotypes between healthy human individuals. The table came from immunoSEQ multiplex PCR; TCRdb's copy has only in-frame clones and leaves some out. Of approximately 740,000 clones listed, 85% to 95% were seen once; the top ten hold about 25%. Naive CD8 cells comprised CD45RO-negative, CCR7-positively selected cells, excluding terminally differentiated effector memory CD45RA+ cells. The specimen was naive CD8+ T cells sorted from blood. These receptors were taken from a man between 25 and 39 years old in good health.

The CDR3 loop is CASSEVTPGLAAQSSYNEQFF. The CDR3 coding sequence is TGTGCCAGCAGTGAAGTCACACCGGGACTAGCGGCTCAAAGCTCCTACAATGAGCAGTTCTTC. The rearrangement uses TRBV6-1 and TRBJ2-1, with 11 bases that match TRBD2. CDR1 MNHNS and CDR2 SASEGT come from the germline V gene. This CDR3 spans 21 amino acids. J lost 0 bases, V lost 1 base, and 14 bases had no gene match.

This clone occurred once. Distinct nucleotide sequences in the sample also encode this CDR3. The genes are TRBV29-1 and TRBJ2-7; D perhaps matches TRBD2 (6 bases). The V and J ends lost 0 bases and 1 base respectively, with 13 bases between them. The CDR3 totals 15 residues. The V gene's germline CDR1 is SQVTM and CDR2 ANQGSEA. The CDR3 nucleotides are TGCAGCGTTGAAGATCGGGGCGGGGCGTCCTACGAGCAGTACTTC. Protein product: CSVEDRGGASYEQYF.